Included here is one T cell receptor beta chain sequence, with context. What it recognizes is unknown. These data come from a study of T cell responses to AZD1222 COVID-19 vaccine. Findings and caveats of the study: Reportedly, close to half of spike-specific TCRs are directed against unmutated variant regions. An increase in Spike-specific TCR breadth and depth was observed after two AZD1222 doses.

In germline, CDR1 is GTSNPN, CDR2 SVGIG (reference sequence). V shed 0 bases and J shed 2 bases, with 12 bases lying between them. The CDR3 spans 15 residues. Using immunoSEQ multiplex PCR, the repertoire was profiled, and TCRdb retains in-frame clones only, with some absent. The repertoire holds approximately 180,000 clones, 85% to 95% seen once, with approximately 4% in the top ten. This sequence was found in an adult who received the MenACWY meningococcal vaccine as a control. The material was peripheral blood, obtained 28 days after the second dose of the MenACWY control vaccine. The chain recombines TRBV30 with TRBJ2-3; maybe TRBD2 (7 bases). CDR3 sequence reads: CAWSVGGGPTDTQYF. For the CDR3, the DNA is TGTGCCTGGAGTGTAGGCGGGGGCCCCACAGATACGCAGTATTTT.